A single sample gave rise to the 6 T cell receptor beta chains below, sequenced in a study of cytomegalovirus exposure and HLA in healthy donors. PCR primers comprised 60 Vbeta and 13 Jbeta primers. Assay: immunoSEQ multiplex PCR; the TCRdb copy retains only in-frame clones and omits some. In the table there are 170,000 or so clones, roughly 82% of which are singletons. The sample consisted of PBMCs. These receptors all stem from a woman aged 25 to 39 in good health and CMV-seronegative.

V and J are TRBV10-3 and TRBJ1-1; 8 bases are a match to TRBD1. The CDR3 length is 17 residues. The germline V gene encodes CDR1 ENHRY and CDR2 SYGVKD. The J segment lost 3 bases and the V segment lost 0 bases, leaving 9 bases of the junction unmatched. CDR3 amino acids: CAISESGRGRLDTEAFF. Here the CDR3 DNA reads TGTGCCATCAGTGAGTCTGGCAGGGGGCGTTTGGACACTGAAGCTTTCTTT.

This clone was found a few times. DNA for the CDR3: TGTGCCAGCAGTCCCCTAGCGGGAGGGCTCCAAGAGACCCAGTACTTC. Its translation: CASSPLAGGLQETQYF. The chain couples TRBV28 to TRBJ2-5; 12 positions match TRBD2. CDR1 is MDHEN and CDR2 is SYDVKM in the germline V gene. V was pared by 5 bases and J by 1 base, with 5 bases of the junction left unmatched. The CDR3 totals 16 residues.

This chain joins TRBV10-3 and TRBJ2-5, with TRBD2 as a possible D gene (6 bases). Germline-derived CDR1 and CDR2 are ENHRY and SYGVKD. The germline V and J ends were trimmed by 4 bases and 3 bases, with 9 bases remaining between them. The CDR3 extends over 13 amino acids. For the CDR3, the DNA is TGTGCCATCAGTGGCGGGGCAAAAGAGACCCAGTACTTC. Translated, it gives CAISGGAKETQYF.

The genes are TRBV30 and TRBJ1-1; possible D gene TRBD1, 5 bases. Germline lookup yields CDR1 GTSNPN and CDR2 SVGIG (reference sequence). CDR3 size: 14 residues. Trimming took off 5 bases at V and 4 bases at J, with 17 bases between the two ends. The CDR3 here is CAWRLGTHGTEAFF. CDR3 coding DNA: TGTGCCTGGCGATTAGGGACTCACGGCACTGAAGCTTTCTTT.

The rearrangement joins TRBV7-6 to TRBJ2-3, with no clear D. This CDR3 has 14 residues. V was pared by 1 base and J by 4 bases, with 9 bases between. Per germline, CDR1 SGHVS and CDR2 FNYEAQ. The CDR3 is CASSLGVESDTQYF. CDR3 sequence (DNA): TGTGCCAGCAGCTTAGGGGTGGAGTCAGATACGCAGTATTTT.

The chain links TRBV29-1 to TRBJ2-7, with D unresolved. Germline CDR1 and CDR2: SQVTM and ANQGSEA. The V end was cut by 5 bases, the J end by 3 bases, with 11 bases between. The CDR3 sequence is 12 residues long. The CDR3 coding sequence is TGCAGCGTTCTCGCAGGTAGCTACGAGCAGTACTTC. Amino acid sequence: CSVLAGSYEQYF.